Following are 17 T cell receptor beta chains from one sample sequenced in a study of T cells after yellow fever vaccination. TCRdb redid the calling of the 5' RACE reads with MiXCR, one entry per CDR3 protein. The sample lists under 700,000 distinct CDR3 sequences, 17% seen once, with 17% in the top ten. The sample consisted of PBMCs, taken about 5 days after the first yellow fever vaccination. All receptors come from a man aged 18 to 29 who received the YFV17D yellow fever vaccine.

The chain's CDR3 is CSVEDGEVKETQYF. In DNA form, the CDR3 reads TGCAGCGTTGAAGACGGGGAGGTAAAAGAGACCCAGTACTTC. V and J are TRBV29-1 and TRBJ2-5; weak D call: TRBD2 (6 bases). Germline V gene data show CDR1 as SQVTM and CDR2 as ANQGSEA. V lost 0 bases, J lost 3 bases, and 11 bases lay in between. CDR3 length: 14 amino acids.

This chain joins TRBV6-1 and TRBJ2-3; TRBD1 is a possible D gene (8 bases). V was shortened by 9 bases and J by 4 bases, with 20 bases between the two germline ends. Germline lookup yields CDR1 MNHNS and CDR2 SASEGT. The CDR3 is 15 residues long. DNA of the CDR3: TGTGCCAGTCAGCGGGGACAGGTCCCCTCAGATACGCAGTATTTT. Protein: CASQRGQVPSDTQYF.

The sample holds many counts of this clonotype. The V and J genes are TRBV3-1 and TRBJ2-1, with D perhaps given as TRBD1 or TRBD2 (6 bases each). Germline CDR1 and CDR2: LGHDT and YNNKEL (reference sequence). V lost 4 bases to trimming and J lost 6 bases, with 16 bases between them. This CDR3 is 15 amino acids long. CDR3 residues: CASSRPTGGRNEQFF. The CDR3 region has the DNA TGTGCCAGCAGCCGCCCAACTGGGGGGCGCAATGAGCAGTTCTTC.

The J gene is TRBJ1-2, the V gene TRBV24-1, with D unresolved. Germline V gene lookup returns CDR1 KGHDR and CDR2 SFDVKD. This CDR3 region has 15 residues. Trimming pared 3 bases from V and 6 bases from J, leaving 16 bases between. CDR3 sequence: CATSDQEAGTDGYTF. The DNA of the CDR3 is TGTGCCACCAGTGATCAAGAGGCGGGAACCGATGGCTACACCTTC.

This clonotype was found many times. V usage is TRBV5-1 and J usage is TRBJ2-3; D uncertain. Looked up from germline, CDR1 is SGHRS and CDR2 is YFSETQ. The CDR3 contains 14 residues. Trimming removed 4 bases from V and 6 bases from J, with 15 bases in between. CDR3 loop: CASSAELLGDTQYF. The CDR3 DNA follows: TGCGCCAGCAGCGCGGAACTACTGGGGGATACGCAGTATTTT.

V usage is TRBV10-3 and J usage is TRBJ2-5; the match to TRBD2 covers 11 bases. CDR1 ENHRY and CDR2 SYGVKD come from the germline V gene. J lost 5 bases, V lost 5 bases, and 7 bases had no gene match. The CDR3 totals 15 residues. DNA of the CDR3: TGTGCCATCAGTTTAACTAGCGGGGGCCGGGAGACCCAGTACTTC. Protein: CAISLTSGGRETQYF.

The rearrangement uses TRBV27 and TRBJ1-2, with D unclear. The CDR3 runs to 15 residues. Germline V gene sequence: CDR1 MNHEY, CDR2 SMNVEV (reference sequence). The V end was cut by 5 bases, the J end by 3 bases, with 16 bases between. CDR3 region: CASSPDPQLHYGYTF. The CDR3 bases are TGTGCCAGCAGTCCCGACCCCCAGCTACACTATGGCTACACCTTC.

A few counts support this clonotype. This chain joins TRBV5-4 and TRBJ1-1; the D gene is possibly TRBD1 (5 bases). Germline V gives CDR1 SGHNT, CDR2 YYREEE (reference sequence). CDR3 length: 16 amino acids. V shed 2 bases and J shed 0 bases, with 14 bases lying between them. This CDR3 is CASSFRDRGLNTEAFF. The CDR3 DNA is TGTGCCAGCAGCTTTCGCGACAGAGGGCTGAACACTGAAGCTTTCTTT.

The chain uses TRBV6-2 or TRBV6-3 and TRBJ2-3; possibly TRBD2 for D (5 bases). The CDR3 has 17 residues. V lost 2 bases and J 2 bases, leaving 17 bases between the germline ends. Germline CDR1 MNHEY, CDR2 SVGEGT. Written as DNA, the CDR3 is TGTGCCAGCAGTTACGTTACTAGACCGCTTATCACAGATACGCAGTATTTT. It specifies CASSYVTRPLITDTQYF.

In its sample, this clonotype was seen once. V gene TRBV24-1 combines with J gene TRBJ2-3, with 9 nucleotides matching TRBD1. The germline gives CDR1 KGHDR, CDR2 SFDVKD. This CDR3 has 15 residues. Trimming at V came to 2 bases and at J to 6 bases, leaving 5 bases not matched to a gene. The CDR3 DNA follows: TGTGCCACCAGTGATTCGGACAGGGGATCCGATACGCAGTATTTT. This gives the protein CATSDSDRGSDTQYF.

This clonotype was counted only a few times. The rearrangement joins TRBV24-1 to TRBJ2-1, with 11 nucleotides matching TRBD2. CDR1 is KGHDR and CDR2 is SFDVKD in the germline V gene. This CDR3 region has 19 residues. Losses at the gene ends were 5 bases for V and 0 bases for J; bases not matched to a gene: 11. CDR3 nucleotide sequence: TGTGCCACCAGTGGGGTTACTAGCGGGGGAGCTAACTCCTACAATGAGCAGTTCTTC. Its translation is CATSGVTSGGANSYNEQFF.

The V and J genes are TRBV11-2 and TRBJ1-6, with D unresolved. Per the germline V gene, CDR1 is SGHAT and CDR2 is FQNNGV. This CDR3 comprises 14 residues. The V gene lost 0 bases and the J gene lost 9 bases, with 9 bases spanning the gap. DNA for the CDR3: TGTGCCAGCAGCTTAGAAGGGCGAGGTTCACCCCTCCACTTT. As protein: CASSLEGRGSPLHF. The full variable domain, rest sourced from reference TRBV11-2 and TRBJ1-6, is EAGVAQSPRYKIIEKRQSVAFWCNPISGHATLYWYQQILGQGPKLLIQFQNNGVVDDSQLPKDRFSAERLKGVDSTLKIQPAKLEDSAVYLCASSLEGRGSPLHFGNGTRLTVT.

This clonotype was observed at least ten times. CDR3 DNA sequence: TGCGCCAGCAGGGTTGGCGACGCCACAGATACGCAGTATTTT. This translates into CASRVGDATDTQYF. The genes are TRBV5-1 and TRBJ2-3; D is ambiguous. The CDR3 has 14 amino acids. Between the trimmed V and J ends, which lost 5 bases and 2 bases, there was a span of 12 bases. Germline V gives CDR1 SGHRS, CDR2 YFSETQ.

The chain combines TRBV4-1 with TRBJ2-2; D gene ambiguous. V lost 6 bases and J 0 bases, leaving 14 bases between the germline ends. Germline V lookup: CDR1 MGHRA, CDR2 YSYEKL. The CDR3 length is 16 residues. The CDR3 loop is CASRTAPDANTGELFF. CDR3 DNA sequence: TGCGCCAGCAGAACTGCCCCGGACGCGAACACCGGGGAGCTGTTTTTT.

This clonotype turned up a few times. The chain links TRBV5-1 to TRBJ2-3, with D hard to call. Trimming removed 2 bases at V and 3 bases at J, with 10 bases between. Germline V lookup: CDR1 SGHRS, CDR2 YFSETQ. The CDR3 loop spans 14 amino acids. In DNA, the CDR3 is TGCGCCAGCAGCTTTTACGGAGAAACAGATACGCAGTATTTT. Its translation: CASSFYGETDTQYF.

This clonotype occurred a few times. This rearrangement joins TRBV29-1 to TRBJ1-1, with D possibly matching TRBD1 (6 bases). This CDR3 spans 13 amino acids. Germline loops: CDR1 SQVTM, CDR2 ANQGSEA. Trimming left V 6 bases short and J 2 bases short, with 13 bases between. The CDR3 loop is CSVYEGDNTEAFF. The CDR3 DNA reads as TGCAGCGTCTACGAGGGGGATAACACTGAAGCTTTCTTT.

This clonotype was found a few times. J is TRBJ1-1 and V is TRBV6-2 or TRBV6-3, with a weak D call TRBD1 (5 bases). V was cut by 2 bases and J by 6 bases, with 16 bases left in between. The CDR3 is 15 residues long. Germline loops: CDR1 MNHEY, CDR2 SVGEGT. The CDR3 loop reads CASSYPTDQGAEAFF. The CDR3 DNA is TGTGCCAGCAGTTACCCAACGGACCAGGGAGCTGAAGCTTTCTTT.